This is a list of T cell receptor beta chains from one sample in a study of shared clonotypes between healthy human individuals. This table comes from immunoSEQ multiplex PCR, and its TCRdb copy is limited to in-frame clones, with some not included. The repertoire holds about 650,000 clones, with 95% as singletons. Sequencing input: naive CD8+ T cells sorted from blood. The receptors derive from a young woman in good health. The CDR3 runs from the conserved cysteine through the conserved F or W. D genes are given only for firm matches. Clone size is stated in some rows and not others, as once, few, many or a class when expanded.

TRBV10-1	NA	TRBJ2-3	TRBD2	TGCGCCAGCAGGAGCGGGAATCTATACACAGATACGCAGTATTTT	CASRSGNLYTDTQYF
TRBV5-1	once	TRBJ2-7	NA	TGCGCCAGCAGCGCCCAACCAAAATACGAGCAGTACTTC	CASSAQPKYEQYF
TRBV7-9	once	TRBJ2-5	TRBD1	TGTGCCAGCAGCTTAGTCGCGGGGACAGGGTTAGAGACCCAGTACTTC	CASSLVAGTGLETQYF
TRBV27	NA	TRBJ2-7	NA	TGTGCCAGCAGTCAAAATGCAGGGGACAAAACCTACGAGCAGTACTTC	CASSQNAGDKTYEQYF
TRBV5-1	NA	TRBJ2-1	NA	TGCGCCAGCAGCCCCGAAGACCTTTTTCCCACCTTAGGGGGGGACAATGAGCAGTTCTTC	CASSPEDLFPTLGGDNEQFF
TRBV10-3	NA	TRBJ1-1	NA	TGTGCCATCAGTGAGTCCCAGAACACTGAAGCTTTCTTT	CAISESQNTEAFF
TRBV2	NA	TRBJ2-7	NA	TGTGGGGCGGCCGGCAGGGTTGGAAACGAGCAGTACTTC	CGAAGRVGNEQYF
TRBV6-5	NA	TRBJ2-7	TRBD2	TGTGCCAGCGAGGCGGGAGGGGGCCACGAGCAGTACTTC	CASEAGGGHEQYF
TRBV6-5	NA	TRBJ2-7	NA	TGTGCCAGCAGTTCCTCCATCTACGAGCAGTACTTC	CASSSSIYEQYF
TRBV6-5	NA	TRBJ2-7	TRBD1	TGTGCCAGCAGCCGCCGGGACAGATCTTACGAGCAGTACTTC	CASSRRDRSYEQYF
TRBV7-8	NA	TRBJ2-7	NA	TGTGCCAGCAGCTTTATATTAGCGGCTTCCTACGAGCAGTACTTC	CASSFILAASYEQYF
TRBV29-1	NA	TRBJ1-1	NA	TGCAGCGTGACAATACCGGGGGCCCCCTGGGCTTTCTTT	CSVTIPGAPWAFF
TRBV27	NA	TRBJ2-7	TRBD2	TGTGCCAGCAGTGTAGGGACTAGCGGAGCCTACGAGCAGTACTTC	CASSVGTSGAYEQYF
TRBV7-9	NA	TRBJ2-3	NA	TGTGCCAGCAGACCCGGGTCGGAGGGCCTAGACACAGATACGCAGTATTTT	CASRPGSEGLDTDTQYF
TRBV7-9	NA	TRBJ2-2	NA	TGTGCCAGCGGTTTCCTCTCCGGGCCCGGGGAGCTGTTTTTT	CASGFLSGPGELFF
TRBV7-9	NA	TRBJ2-1	NA	TGTGCCAGCAGCCCCCCCGGTGAGCAGTTCTTC	CASSPPGEQFF
TRBV2	NA	TRBJ1-4	TRBD1	TGTGCCAGCAGTGATCGGACAGGGATTAATGAAAAACTGTTTTTT	CASSDRTGINEKLFF
TRBV13	NA	TRBJ2-7	TRBD1	TGTGCCAGCAGCTTAGAGGGACAGGGGGCCTACGAGCAGTACTTC	CASSLEGQGAYEQYF
TRBV28	NA	TRBJ2-7	TRBD2	TGTGCCAGCAGTTTTAGCGGGTCATCCTACGAGCAGTACTTC	CASSFSGSSYEQYF
TRBV7-9	NA	TRBJ2-2	NA	TGTGCCAGCAGCTCTGGACAGACGACCGGGGAGCTGTTTTTT	CASSSGQTTGELFF
TRBV7-8	NA	TRBJ2-7	TRBD2	TGTGCCAGCAGCCAGGGACTAGCGGTCGTCTACGAGCAGTACTTC	CASSQGLAVVYEQYF
TRBV2	NA	TRBJ2-7	NA	TGTGCCAGCAGTGAAGCGCCAGCAGCAGACCACGAGCAGTACTTC	CASSEAPAADHEQYF
TRBV19	NA	TRBJ1-4	NA	TGTGCCAGTAGTCCGGGGGACGGCGAAAAACTGTTTTTT	CASSPGDGEKLFF
TRBV14	NA	TRBJ2-1	TRBD2	TGTGCCAGCAGCCAAGATCTTTGGGCTAGCGGATTAGCCTTGGGAGGGGAGCAGTTCTTC	CASSQDLWASGLALGGEQFF
TRBV13	NA	TRBJ2-7	NA	TGTGCCAGCAGCTTAGGGGACGAGAGCTCCTACGAGCAGTACTTC	CASSLGDESSYEQYF
TRBV9	NA	TRBJ2-7	TRBD2	TGTGCCAGCAGCCCGACTAGCGGGAGTTGGTACGAGCAGTACTTC	CASSPTSGSWYEQYF
TRBV4-1	once	TRBJ2-1	NA	TGCGCCAGCAGCCCTAGCGCGTCCCCCGCCCATGAGCAGTTCTTC	CASSPSASPAHEQFF
TRBV4-1	NA	TRBJ1-1	NA	TGCGCCAGCAGCCAATCGCAGGGGCGAACTGAAGCTTTCTTT	CASSQSQGRTEAFF
TRBV5-1	NA	TRBJ2-3	TRBD2	TGCGCCAGCAGCTTCGGGACTAGCGAGACAGATACGCAGTATTTT	CASSFGTSETDTQYF
TRBV28	NA	TRBJ1-3	NA	TGTGCCAGCAGTTTAGACCTTAGAGGGGCTCACGGAAACACCATATATTTT	CASSLDLRGAHGNTIYF
TRBV19	once	TRBJ2-2	TRBD1	TGTGCCAGTAGTCCCGGGACAGAATACAGCCTGAACACCGGGGAGCTGTTTTTT	CASSPGTEYSLNTGELFF
TRBV5-5	NA	TRBJ1-1	NA	TGTGCCAGCAGCCTCGGGACGAACACTGAAGCTTTCTTT	CASSLGTNTEAFF
TRBV27	NA	TRBJ2-7	NA	TGTGCCAGCAGTTTCGGGCAGGGGTCCTACGAGCAGTACTTC	CASSFGQGSYEQYF
TRBV13	NA	TRBJ2-3	NA	TGTGCCAGCAGCCGCCGTGGCACAGATACGCAGTATTTT	CASSRRGTDTQYF
TRBV6-6	NA	TRBJ2-1	TRBD2	TGTGCCAGCAGTCCCACTAGCGGGAACGGGTATGAGCAGTTCTTC	CASSPTSGNGYEQFF
TRBV12-5	NA	TRBJ2-3	NA	TGTGCTAGTGGTTTCGGGGAGACAGATACGCAGTATTTT	CASGFGETDTQYF
TRBV7-9	NA	TRBJ2-1	NA	TGTGCCAGCAGCCACAGGGACAACAATGAGCAGTTCTTC	CASSHRDNNEQFF
TRBV5-4	NA	TRBJ2-3	NA	TGTGCCAGCAGCGGACGAGGTAGCACAGATACGCAGTATTTT	CASSGRGSTDTQYF
TRBV7-9	NA	TRBJ2-7	TRBD1	TGTGCCAGCAGCCCACCGGGACAGGGGGCCCACGAGCAGTACTTC	CASSPPGQGAHEQYF
TRBV10-3	NA	TRBJ1-2	NA	TGTGCCATCAGTGAAACAGAAAGCTATGGCTACACCTTC	CAISETESYGYTF
TRBV28	few	TRBJ2-2	NA	TGTGCCAGCAGTTCGGACGTTACCGGGGAGCTGTTTTTT	CASSSDVTGELFF
TRBV5-8	NA	TRBJ2-7	TRBD2	TGTGCCAGCAGCTTGGCCGCTCTAGCGGGTTACCGTCCGACCAACTACGAGCAGTACTTC	CASSLAALAGYRPTNYEQYF
TRBV27	NA	TRBJ2-7	TRBD1	TGTGCCAGCAGTTTATCTTTCGGGACAGGGTTCTACGAGCAGTACTTC	CASSLSFGTGFYEQYF
TRBV7-6	NA	TRBJ1-1	NA	TGTGCCAGCAGCTTAGTAGGGAGTGTCAATGAAGCTTTCTTT	CASSLVGSVNEAFF
TRBV27	NA	TRBJ2-7	TRBD2	TGTGCCAGCAGGTCAGCGGGAGAAATCTACGAGCAGTACTTC	CASRSAGEIYEQYF
TRBV27	NA	TRBJ2-7	NA	TGTGCCAGCAGCTACTGGGACCGAACCTACGAGCAGTACTTC	CASSYWDRTYEQYF